The entry below describes one T cell receptor beta chain. The antigen is not known. As for time point: after dendritic cell vaccination, including at tumor progression/relapse. None of the glioblastoma patients had an isocitrate dehydrogenase mutation. Sequencing was performed with immunoSEQ multiplex PCR; in TCRdb, only in-frame clones are kept and a portion is missing. The sample records more than 70,000 clones, roughly 91% being singletons. This entry belongs to a study of glioma-infiltrating T cells after dendritic cell vaccination. In the study overall: Patients had newly diagnosed or recurrent glioblastoma and received dendritic cell vaccines.

The CDR3 runs to 14 residues. V lost 8 bases to trimming and J lost 3 bases, with 17 bases between them. Germline CDR1 is MNHEY and CDR2 is SVGAGI. Study-level findings and limits: TCR clonality showed no direct relationship with survival.

The material sequenced was blood, taken after dendritic cell vaccination. This TCR derives from a human donor with glioblastoma. The rearrangement links TRBV6-5 to TRBJ2-7, with TRBD1 as a possible D gene (6 bases). The CDR3 DNA reads TGTGCCAGCCGACTCGACGGGACAATCTACGAGCAGTACTTC. Translating it yields CASRLDGTIYEQYF.